Listed here are 27 T cell receptor beta chains from one sample, sequenced in a study of shared clonotypes between healthy human individuals. CD45RO negativity and positive selection for CCR7 defined naive CD8 cells, a population that excluded terminally differentiated effector memory CD45RA+ cells. Sequencing used immunoSEQ multiplex PCR; TCRdb keeps in-frame clones, though not all of them. The table records some 2,100,000 clones, 90% to 95% of them present only once. Sequencing was done on a sample of naive CD8+ T cells from PBMCs. The receptors derive from a man between 18 and 29 years old in good health. Some clones in this sample may be carry-over from other donors' samples.

This chain uses TRBV7-2 with TRBJ1-4; unclear D gene. This CDR3 is 12 amino acids long. CDR1 SGHTA and CDR2 FQGNSA come from the germline V gene. V shed 6 bases and J shed 10 bases, with 12 bases lying between them. The CDR3 loop reads CASSFTLGKLFF. In DNA form, the CDR3 reads TGTGCCAGCAGTTTTACCCTTGGAAAACTGTTTTTT. Complete variable domain (other parts from reference TRBV7-2 and TRBJ1-4): GAGVSQSPSNKVTEKGKDVELRCDPISGHTALYWYRQSLGQGLEFLIYFQGNSAPDKSGLPSDRFSAERTGGSVSTLTIQRTQQEDSAVYLCASSFTLGKLFFGSGTQLSVL.

This chain uses TRBV5-5 with TRBJ1-2; D gene unclear. The CDR3 consists of 14 residues. Trimming stripped 3 bases from V and 6 bases from J, with 15 bases between. Germline V gives CDR1 SGHKS, CDR2 YYEKEE (reference sequence). For the CDR3, the DNA is TGTGCCAGCAGCTCGCCCTCAGGAGCGGATGGCTACACCTTC. Its translation is CASSSPSGADGYTF.

In this sample, this clone turned up once. This sequence joins TRBV11-2 and TRBJ2-7, with no clear D. V was cut by 4 bases and J by 2 bases, with 9 bases left in between. The germline gives CDR1 SGHAT, CDR2 FQNNGV. The CDR3 extends over 13 amino acids. CDR3 sequence (DNA): TGTGCCAGCAGCTGGAAGGGCCCCTACGAGCAGTACTTC. Translation gives CASSWKGPYEQYF.

The chain employs TRBV4-2 and TRBJ1-6, with 11 bases matching TRBD1. This CDR3 has 15 amino acids. Germline V CDR1 and CDR2: LGHNA, YNFKEQ. Losses at the gene ends were 4 bases for V and 7 bases for J; bases not matched to a gene: 3. This CDR3 is CASSPGTGGNSPLHF. CDR3 bases: TGTGCCAGCAGCCCCGGGACAGGGGGAAATTCACCCCTCCACTTT.

V and J are TRBV10-3 and TRBJ2-1, with 8 bases identical to TRBD1. Germline-derived CDR1 and CDR2 are ENHRY and SYGVKD. This CDR3 has 16 amino acids. V was clipped by 2 bases and J by 0 bases; unmatched bases: 3. In nucleotides, the CDR3 is TGTGCCATCAGTGAGGGACAGGGTAGCTCCTACAATGAGCAGTTCTTC. Translating it yields CAISEGQGSSYNEQFF.

This chain connects TRBV2 to TRBJ1-2, with a possible D match to TRBD1 (5 bases). The V end lost 7 bases, the J end lost 8 bases, and 14 bases lay between the germline ends. Germline-derived CDR1 and CDR2 are SNHLY and FYNNEI. There are 12 residues in the CDR3. The CDR3 DNA reads TGTGCCAGCATCGGAGGGAGGGACGGCTACACCTTC. Its translation is CASIGGRDGYTF.

This clone was observed a few times. This sequence joins TRBV6-6 and TRBJ1-1, with D unclear. The germline V and J ends were trimmed by 11 bases and 6 bases, with 13 bases remaining between them. Germline V gene sequence: CDR1 MNHNY, CDR2 SVGAGI (reference sequence). The CDR3 totals 11 residues. The CDR3 loop reads CAVVTSAEAFF. CDR3 DNA sequence: TGTGCCGTTGTGACCAGCGCTGAAGCTTTCTTT.

In DNA form, the CDR3 reads TGTGCCAGCAGTGAGGCAGGGTCCTACAATGAGCAGTTCTTC. Amino acids: CASSEAGSYNEQFF. The chain carries TRBV25-1 and TRBJ2-1; D perhaps matches TRBD1 (5 bases). This CDR3 is built from 14 residues. Germline V lookup: CDR1 MGHDK, CDR2 SYGVNS. Trimming left V 3 bases short and J 1 base short, with 7 bases between.

The chain carries TRBV28 and TRBJ1-5; D is unclear. V was pared by 5 bases and J by 1 base, with 9 bases between. The CDR3 length is 14 residues. Germline values: CDR1 MDHEN, CDR2 SYDVKM. CDR3 in DNA: TGTGCCAGCAGTGCCCCGGGAAGCAATCAGCCCCAGCATTTT. Amino acids: CASSAPGSNQPQHF.

Worth noting for this clone: Other DNA sequences from this sample encode an identical CDR3 as well. The chain has TRBV7-6 and TRBJ2-1; 7 positions agree with TRBD1. The trim removed 2 bases at V and 7 bases at J, leaving 5 bases unmatched. This CDR3 is 14 amino acids long. The germline V gene encodes CDR1 SGHVS and CDR2 FNYEAQ. CDR3 loop: CASSLSGRGNEQFF. The CDR3 region has the DNA TGTGCCAGCAGCTTAAGCGGCAGGGGGAATGAGCAGTTCTTC.

The chain couples TRBV4-1 to TRBJ2-3; D call uncertain. Trimming pared 0 bases from V and 6 bases from J, leaving 10 bases between. This CDR3 is 14 amino acids long. Germline V lookup: CDR1 MGHRA, CDR2 YSYEKL. In DNA, the CDR3 is TGCGCCAGCAGCCAAGAGGGGATACGGGATACGCAGTATTTT. Protein product: CASSQEGIRDTQYF.

This chain joins TRBV10-3 and TRBJ2-1; 10 bases are shared with TRBD2. J gave up 9 bases and V 0 bases, and 5 bases lay outside the gene matches. The CDR3 is 15 residues long. Germline CDR1 reads ENHRY; CDR2 reads SYGVKD. The CDR3 sequence: CAISESAGGPREQFF. The CDR3 DNA reads as TGTGCCATCAGTGAGTCAGCGGGAGGGCCTCGTGAGCAGTTCTTC.

This clone has only one observation. The chain carries TRBV5-1 and TRBJ1-1; 7 bases are shared with TRBD1. With 0 bases clipped from V and 4 bases from J, the junction kept 6 bases outside the gene matches. The CDR3 consists of 15 residues. Germline V CDR1 and CDR2: SGHRS, YFSETQ. CDR3 in amino acids: CASSLEGGGSTEAFF. The DNA for the CDR3 is TGCGCCAGCAGCTTGGAGGGAGGGGGCTCCACTGAAGCTTTCTTT.

This clone was picked up one time. The rearrangement uses TRBV7-9 and TRBJ1-2; TRBD1 aligns across 9 bases. Germline loops: CDR1 SEHNR, CDR2 FQNEAQ (reference sequence). Trimming cost V 5 bases and J 8 bases; bases outside gene matches: 6. CDR3 size: 13 residues. The CDR3 DNA sequence: TGTGCCAGCAGCCACCGGGACAGGGACGGCTACACCTTC. Translating gives CASSHRDRDGYTF. Supplemented by reference TRBV7-9 and TRBJ1-2, the full variable domain reads DTGVSQNPRHKITKRGQNVTFRCDPISEHNRLYWYRQTLGQGPEFLTYFQNEAQLEKSRLLSDRFSAERPKGSFSTLEIQRTEQGDSAMYLCASSHRDRDGYTFGSGTRLTVV.

The chain links TRBV27 to TRBJ2-5, with 11 positions matching TRBD2. This CDR3 spans 16 amino acids. Trimming took 4 bases from V and 5 from J; bases not matched to a gene: 9. Germline CDR1 and CDR2: MNHEY and SMNVEV (reference sequence). As DNA, the CDR3 is TGTGCCAGCAGTTCCATAGCGGGAGGGCAGTATGAGACCCAGTACTTC. This sequence encodes CASSSIAGGQYETQYF.

The chain combines TRBV19 with TRBJ1-5; D gene ambiguous. Germline V gene lookup returns CDR1 LNHDA and CDR2 SQIVND (reference sequence). Trimming pared 3 bases from V and 7 bases from J, leaving 16 bases between. The CDR3 loop spans 15 amino acids. The CDR3 sequence: CASSIWGEGGQPQHF. CDR3 DNA sequence: TGTGCCAGTAGTATTTGGGGAGAAGGAGGGCAGCCCCAGCATTTT.

The chain links TRBV19 to TRBJ2-4, with D possibly TRBD1 on 8 matching bases. Trimming stripped 4 bases from V and 1 base from J, with 20 bases between. This CDR3 has 18 residues. In germline, CDR1 is LNHDA, CDR2 SQIVND (reference sequence). The CDR3 protein is CASSRQGWRERAKNIQYF. CDR3 DNA sequence: TGTGCCAGTAGTAGACAGGGGTGGCGGGAGAGGGCCAAAAACATTCAGTACTTC.

V is TRBV28 and J is TRBJ2-3; D may be TRBD1 (5 bases). The ends were cut back, 1 base at V and 4 bases at J, with 15 bases in the middle. Germline CDR1 MDHEN, CDR2 SYDVKM. The CDR3 contains 16 residues. For the CDR3, the DNA is TGTGCCAGCAGTTTATCCAGGCAAAGGGGCGCAGATACGCAGTATTTT. This codes for CASSLSRQRGADTQYF.

The chain carries TRBV10-3 and TRBJ2-7, with no clear D. In germline, CDR1 is ENHRY, CDR2 SYGVKD. Trimming removed 10 bases from V and 4 bases from J, with 14 bases in between. The CDR3 is 12 amino acids. In nucleotides, the CDR3 is TGTGCCACGCACGCCGGTTTTTACGAGCAGTACTTC. It codes for CATHAGFYEQYF.

J is TRBJ1-4 and V is TRBV18; D is unresolved. This CDR3 spans 16 amino acids. V dropped 1 base and J dropped 3 bases, with 12 bases sitting between them. Germline CDR1 and CDR2: KGHSH and LQKENI. The CDR3 region has the DNA TGTGCCAGCTCACCACGAATGAGTCTTGCTAATGAAAAACTGTTTTTT. Protein sequence: CASSPRMSLANEKLFF.

The rearrangement joins TRBV7-9 to TRBJ1-1, with D maybe TRBD1 (6 bases). This CDR3 is built from 15 residues. Trimming stripped 4 bases from V and 1 base from J, with 13 bases between. Germline V gene data show CDR1 as SEHNR and CDR2 as FQNEAQ (reference sequence). The CDR3 loop reads CASSSRDRRNTEAFF. The CDR3 nucleotides read TGTGCCAGCAGCTCACGAGACAGGAGGAACACTGAAGCTTTCTTT. Full variable domain (missing parts from reference TRBV7-9 and TRBJ1-1): DTGVSQNPRHKITKRGQNVTFRCDPISEHNRLYWYRQTLGQGPEFLTYFQNEAQLEKSRLLSDRFSAERPKGSFSTLEIQRTEQGDSAMYLCASSSRDRRNTEAFFGQGTRLTVV.

The V and J genes are TRBV7-9 and TRBJ2-1; 12 bases are shared with TRBD1. There are 14 residues in the CDR3. Germline CDR1 is SEHNR and CDR2 is FQNEAQ (reference sequence). Trimming at V came to 7 bases and at J to 7 bases, leaving 5 bases not matched to a gene. The CDR3 here is CASTGQGARNEQFF. Here the CDR3 DNA reads TGTGCCAGCACGGGACAGGGGGCTCGGAATGAGCAGTTCTTC. The full variable domain, its missing parts supplied by reference TRBV7-9 and TRBJ2-1, is DTGVSQNPRHKITKRGQNVTFRCDPISEHNRLYWYRQTLGQGPEFLTYFQNEAQLEKSRLLSDRFSAERPKGSFSTLEIQRTEQGDSAMYLCASTGQGARNEQFFGPGTRLTVL.

The CDR3 region has the DNA TGTGCCAGCAGCGGGGGAGGGTCGGGCAATCAGCCCCAGCATTTT. It is translated as CASSGGGSGNQPQHF. This chain connects TRBV9 to TRBJ1-5; no reliable D call. V dropped 3 bases and J dropped 2 bases, with 12 bases sitting between them. CDR1 SGDLS and CDR2 YYNGEE come from the germline V gene. The CDR3 sequence is 15 residues long.

The chain couples TRBV7-9 to TRBJ2-7; no reliable D call. CDR1 SEHNR and CDR2 FQNEAQ come from the germline V gene (reference sequence). Trimming removed 4 bases from V and 3 bases from J, with 16 bases in between. This CDR3 has 15 residues. The CDR3 loop is CASSSPSTPGYEQYF. The CDR3 DNA sequence: TGTGCCAGCAGCTCCCCGTCCACACCGGGCTACGAGCAGTACTTC. The entire variable domain, with the rest obtained from reference TRBV7-9 and TRBJ2-7, is as follows: DTGVSQNPRHKITKRGQNVTFRCDPISEHNRLYWYRQTLGQGPEFLTYFQNEAQLEKSRLLSDRFSAERPKGSFSTLEIQRTEQGDSAMYLCASSSPSTPGYEQYFGPGTRLTVT.

The V and J genes are TRBV15 and TRBJ2-3; D tentatively reads TRBD1 or TRBD2 (6 bases each). V gave up 7 bases and J gave up 2 bases, with 13 bases separating them. This CDR3 is 14 amino acids long. Germline CDR1 reads LNHNV; CDR2 reads YYDKDF (reference sequence). The CDR3 DNA sequence: TGTGCCACCACCTGGGGGGCCCTCACAGATACGCAGTATTTT. Its translation: CATTWGALTDTQYF.

The chain employs TRBV6-5 and TRBJ2-7, with 10 bases matching TRBD2. J lost 3 bases, V lost 7 bases, and 9 bases had no gene match. The CDR3 has 15 amino acids. CDR1 and CDR2 (germline): MNHEY, SVGAGI. The CDR3 DNA is TGTGCCAGCAAGGGTAGCGGGAGGTACATCTACGAGCAGTACTTC. Translated, it gives CASKGSGRYIYEQYF.

The CDR3 DNA reads TGTGCCAGCAGTGATCACGGGACTAGCGGGAGGTACGAGCAGTACTTC. It specifies CASSDHGTSGRYEQYF. This chain uses TRBV25-1 with TRBJ2-7; TRBD2 matches 15 bases. V lost 3 bases and J lost 4; bases outside the gene matches: 4. The length of the CDR3 is 16 residues. Germline CDR1 reads MGHDK; CDR2 reads SYGVNS.